The 16 T cell receptor beta chains listed next were all sequenced from one sample in a study of identical twins. TCRdb ran MiXCR on the 5' RACE reads and lists one entry per CDR3 protein. The table records 450,000 or so distinct CDR3 sequences, approximately 15% of them present only once. These sequences were also reported in another study, on yellow fever vaccine responses in identical twins.

Material: CD4+ T cells sorted from blood. The receptors were sampled from a woman between 18 and 29 years old in good health.

This clonotype was detected only a few times. J is TRBJ2-2 and V is TRBV3-1; the D gene is possibly TRBD2 (7 bases). The germline CDR1 and CDR2 sequences are LGHDT and YNNKEL (reference sequence). The V gene lost 4 bases and the J gene lost 0 bases, with 18 bases spanning the gap. This CDR3 has 18 amino acids. The CDR3 DNA follows: TGTGCCAGCAGCCGATCCGGTTTAGGGGGGGCGAACACCGGGGAGCTGTTTTTT. Its translation is CASSRSGLGGANTGELFF. Full variable domain (remainder filled in from reference TRBV3-1 and TRBJ2-2): DTAVSQTPKYLVTQMGNDKSIKCEQNLGHDTMYWYKQDSKKFLKIMFSYNNKELIINETVPNRFSPKSPDKAHLNLHINSLELGDSAVYFCASSRSGLGGANTGELFFGEGSRLTVL.

This clonotype was counted only a few times. The rearrangement links TRBV3-1 to TRBJ2-1; D uncertain. Per germline, CDR1 LGHDT and CDR2 YNNKEL (reference sequence). There are 14 residues in the CDR3. Trimming removed 4 bases at V and 7 bases at J, with 14 bases between. In DNA form, the CDR3 reads TGTGCCAGCAGCCTAAAGGCAGGTCGTAATGAGCAGTTCTTC. It yields the protein CASSLKAGRNEQFF.

This chain connects TRBV24-1 to TRBJ2-2; D possibly matches TRBD1 or TRBD2 (6 bases each). V was clipped by 7 bases and J by 0 bases, with 8 bases between them. The V gene's germline CDR1 is KGHDR and CDR2 SFDVKD. The CDR3 runs 14 residues. This CDR3 reads CATRRGANTGELFF. The DNA of the CDR3 is TGTGCCACCAGAAGGGGGGCGAACACCGGGGAGCTGTTTTTT.

The table lists this clonotype with a few counts. V is TRBV27 and J is TRBJ2-7; a weak D match, TRBD2 (5 bases). Trimming removed 2 bases at V and 2 bases at J, with 13 bases between. Germline CDR1 is MNHEY and CDR2 is SMNVEV (reference sequence). This CDR3 has 15 residues. CDR3 in amino acids: CASSLDSRRTYEQYF. The CDR3 DNA reads TGTGCCAGCAGTTTAGATAGTCGGAGGACCTACGAGCAGTACTTC.

This clonotype was picked up a small number of times. This chain links TRBV27 with TRBJ2-7; 8 nucleotides align to TRBD2. Germline CDR1 is MNHEY and CDR2 is SMNVEV (reference sequence). Losses at the gene ends were 3 bases for V and 2 bases for J; bases not matched to a gene: 3. The CDR3 length is 14 residues. The CDR3 spells CASSFDGGAYEQYF. CDR3 DNA sequence: TGTGCCAGCAGTTTTGACGGGGGGGCCTACGAGCAGTACTTC.

A few counts support this clonotype. The V gene is TRBV9, the J gene TRBJ1-1; TRBD1 is a possible D gene (5 bases). V lost 0 bases to trimming and J lost 6 bases, with 21 bases between them. The CDR3 runs 17 residues. Germline V gene data show CDR1 as SGDLS and CDR2 as YYNGEE. The CDR3 sequence: CASSVVGAGLGEAEAFF. Written as DNA, the CDR3 is TGTGCCAGCAGCGTAGTTGGGGCAGGGCTGGGCGAGGCTGAAGCTTTCTTT.

The V and J genes are TRBV19 and TRBJ2-7, with D possibly being TRBD2 (6 bases). The CDR3 contains 17 residues. V was clipped by 3 bases and J by 4 bases, with 22 bases between them. The V gene's germline CDR1 is LNHDA and CDR2 SQIVND (reference sequence). DNA for the CDR3: TGTGCCAGTAGTATTTCGGGGTCAGGGACGGGGACTTACGAGCAGTACTTC. Its protein is CASSISGSGTGTYEQYF.

This clonotype was counted only a few times. The V and J genes are TRBV5-1 and TRBJ2-7; D assignment may be TRBD1 or TRBD2 (5 bases each). This CDR3 has 14 residues. Trimming shortened V by 5 bases and J by 5 bases, and 17 bases separated the two germline ends. Germline-derived CDR1 and CDR2 are SGHRS and YFSETQ. The CDR3 region has the DNA TGCGCCAGCAGTGGGGGTACTACGGCGCACGAGCAGTACTTC. This encodes CASSGGTTAHEQYF.

The chain employs TRBV14 and TRBJ2-1; a possible D gene is TRBD1 (5 bases). Germline V gene lookup returns CDR1 SGHDN and CDR2 FVKESK. The CDR3 runs 16 residues. The V end lost 2 bases, the J end lost 0 bases, and 11 bases lay between the germline ends. In DNA, the CDR3 is TGTGCCAGCAGCCAAAAAGGACACGGCTCCTACAATGAGCAGTTCTTC. Its translation is CASSQKGHGSYNEQFF.

CDR3 amino acids: CASSLLSRPEETQYF. The DNA of the CDR3 is TGCGCCAGCAGCTTGCTTTCTCGACCCGAAGAGACCCAGTACTTC. The chain carries TRBV5-1 and TRBJ2-5; D is uncertain. This CDR3 spans 15 amino acids. CDR1 is SGHRS and CDR2 is YFSETQ in the germline V gene. The V end was cut by 1 base, the J end by 3 bases, with 13 bases between.

J is TRBJ2-7 and V is TRBV12-3 or TRBV12-4; 11 bases are shared with TRBD2. The trim removed 5 bases at V and 12 bases at J, leaving 12 bases unmatched. The CDR3 totals 14 residues. CDR3 loop: CASSLLAGDSDRYF. CDR3 DNA: TGTGCCAGCAGTCTACTAGCGGGAGACTCCGATCGGTACTTC.

This clonotype was counted a few times. The chain joins TRBV24-1 to TRBJ2-1; 12 bases line up with TRBD2. CDR1 and CDR2 from the germline V gene are KGHDR and SFDVKD. V was pared by 3 bases and J by 8 bases, with 7 bases of the junction left unmatched. The CDR3 covers 16 residues. CDR3 DNA sequence: TGTGCCACCAGTGATCCTAGCGGGAGGGCCCTCGATGAGCAGTTCTTC. It codes for CATSDPSGRALDEQFF.

In its sample, this clonotype was seen a few times. This chain connects TRBV7-8 to TRBJ2-6; no definite D call. The CDR3 spans 15 residues. Germline V lookup: CDR1 SGHVS, CDR2 FQNEAQ. Trimming took off 1 base at V and 4 bases at J, with 8 bases between the two ends. CDR3 nucleotide sequence: TGTGCCAGCAGCTTAGTATCGGTGGGGGCCAACGTCCTGACTTTC. Protein product: CASSLVSVGANVLTF.

This clonotype was counted at least ten times. The gene calls are TRBV12-3 or TRBV12-4 and TRBJ1-1; D call uncertain. V lost 4 bases and J lost 2, with 8 bases in between. CDR3 length equals 13 residues. As DNA, the CDR3 is TGTGCCAGCAGTTCAAGGATTAACACTGAAGCTTTCTTT. Translation gives CASSSRINTEAFF.

This clonotype came up a few times. V is TRBV15 and J is TRBJ1-1; D is undetermined. Germline CDR1 is LNHNV and CDR2 is YYDKDF (reference sequence). Deletions cut 2 bases from V and 0 bases from J, with 7 bases between. CDR3 size: 14 residues. CDR3 in DNA: TGTGCCACCAGCAGATCACAACTGAACACTGAAGCTTTCTTT. Its translation: CATSRSQLNTEAFF.

Written as DNA, the CDR3 is TGTGCCAGCAGCGCCCGGACAGGGAACACCGGGGAGCTGTTTTTT. Translated: CASSARTGNTGELFF. This rearrangement joins TRBV9 to TRBJ2-2; TRBD1 aligns across 7 bases. Germline V gene data show CDR1 as SGDLS and CDR2 as YYNGEE. J lost 1 base, V lost 3 bases, and 3 bases had no gene match. The CDR3 runs to 15 residues.